These T cell receptor beta chains were read from a single sample in a study of response to subunit inactivated influenza vaccine. TCRdb processed the RT-PCR reads anew with MiXCR; each CDR3 protein has one entry. The table records 400,000 to 650,000 distinct CDR3 sequences, about 7.2% of them present only once. The sample in question was PBMCs from blood, obtained 23 months after vaccination. The receptors stem from a man aged 50 to 69 who received an inactivated influenza vaccine. Both conserved end residues are part of each CDR3. Each record gives: D gene, J gene, clone size, V gene, CDR3 protein, CDR3 DNA. The D gene is left open where the match is weak. Clone size appears in some rows only: once, few, many, or a class for an expanded clone.

TRBD1,TRBJ1-6,NA,TRBV4-2,CASSQDGQGGSPLHF,TGTGCCAGCAGCCAAGATGGGCAGGGGGGATCACCCCTCCACTTT
NA,TRBJ1-1,few,TRBV28,CASRTLDTNINTEAFF,TGTGCCAGCAGGACTCTAGACACGAATATTAACACTGAAGCTTTCTTT
NA,TRBJ2-2,NA,TRBV3-1,CASSQSDGAGELFF,TGTGCCAGCAGCCAAAGCGACGGAGCCGGGGAGCTGTTTTTT
NA,TRBJ1-3,many,TRBV12-3/TRBV12-4,CASSFLSANTIYF,TGTGCCAGCAGTTTCTTGTCGGCAAACACCATATATTTT
NA,TRBJ1-6,many,TRBV20-1,CSARDTRDSPLHF,TGCAGTGCGCGGGACACGAGGGATTCACCCCTCCACTTT
TRBD1,TRBJ1-4,NA,TRBV12-3/TRBV12-4,CASSVTGGDEKLFF,TGTGCCAGCAGCGTAACAGGGGGCGATGAAAAACTGTTTTTT
TRBD2,TRBJ2-1,many,TRBV6-5,CASSYPASGGALEQFF,TGTGCCAGCAGTTACCCCGCCAGCGGGGGGGCCCTTGAGCAGTTCTTC
TRBD2,TRBJ2-1,NA,TRBV6-6,CASSWPSGEQFF,TGTGCCAGCAGTTGGCCTAGCGGTGAGCAGTTCTTC
NA,TRBJ1-5,few,TRBV6-2/TRBV6-3,CASTYAASNQPQHF,TGTGCCAGCACCTACGCAGCTAGCAATCAGCCCCAGCATTTT
NA,TRBJ2-5,many,TRBV29-1,CSGERSFGETQYF,TGCAGCGGTGAACGCTCCTTCGGAGAGACCCAGTACTTC
TRBD2,TRBJ2-1,few,TRBV4-1,CASSQEPSGGAPINNEQFF,TGCGCCAGCAGCCAAGAACCTAGCGGGGGGGCCCCAATAAACAATGAGCAGTTCTTC
NA,TRBJ2-4,many,TRBV14,CASSHSTGRSIQYF,TGTGCCAGCAGCCATTCGACCGGAAGGAGCATTCAGTACTTC
NA,TRBJ2-7,NA,TRBV3-1,CACCPKETSAGFYEQYF,TGTGCCTGCTGCCCTAAAGAGACTTCCGCGGGGTTTTACGAGCAGTACTTC
TRBD2,TRBJ2-1,NA,TRBV12-3/TRBV12-4,CASSARAGGLYNEQFF,TGTGCCAGCAGTGCTAGAGCGGGAGGGCTCTACAATGAGCAGTTCTTC
TRBD2,TRBJ2-3,NA,TRBV20-1,CSARSGVTDTQYF,TGCAGTGCTAGAAGCGGGGTGACAGATACGCAGTATTTT
NA,TRBJ2-5,many,TRBV9,CASSVAPGNQETQYF,TGTGCCAGCAGCGTAGCTCCCGGGAACCAAGAGACCCAGTACTTC
NA,TRBJ2-5,few,TRBV9,CASSVSGADETQYF,TGTGCCAGCAGCGTATCAGGGGCTGACGAGACCCAGTACTTC
TRBD1,TRBJ1-2,many,TRBV28,CASSLPGGAGYGYTF,TGTGCCAGCAGTCTACCAGGGGGCGCCGGCTATGGCTACACCTTC
NA,TRBJ1-1,NA,TRBV9,CASSPGFGALEAFF,TGTGCCAGCAGCCCGGGGTTCGGGGCCCTTGAAGCTTTCTTT
TRBD2,TRBJ2-3,few,TRBV7-2,CASSLAGTSITDTQYF,TGTGCCAGCAGCTTAGCGGGGACTAGTATCACAGATACGCAGTATTTT
TRBD1,TRBJ1-4,NA,TRBV20-1,CSASLPGGRNEKLFF,TGCAGTGCTAGTCTCCCAGGGGGTAGAAATGAAAAACTGTTTTTT
NA,TRBJ1-4,few,TRBV9,CASSVTGATNEKLFF,TGTGCCAGCAGCGTCACAGGTGCAACTAATGAAAAACTGTTTTTT
NA,TRBJ2-7,few,TRBV5-1,CASSLASDSEQYF,TGCGCCAGCAGCTTGGCCTCCGACAGCGAGCAGTACTTC
TRBD2,TRBJ2-7,many,TRBV28,CASPLAPGEQYF,TGTGCCAGCCCACTAGCGCCGGGAGAGCAGTACTTC
TRBD2,TRBJ2-7,many,TRBV15,CATSRDPGLATYEQYF,TGTGCCACCAGCAGAGATCCTGGACTAGCGACCTACGAGCAGTACTTC
NA,TRBJ2-3,NA,TRBV20-1,CSAKRYFGLLNDTQYF,TGCAGTGCCAAACGCTACTTCGGGCTCTTAAACGATACGCAGTATTTT
NA,TRBJ2-2,few,TRBV20-1,CSARDGGTANTGELFF,TGCAGTGCTAGAGATGGAGGGACCGCGAACACCGGGGAGCTGTTTTTT
TRBD1,TRBJ1-4,few,TRBV3-1,CASSQDGTGNEKLFF,TGTGCCAGCAGCCAAGACGGGACAGGCAATGAAAAACTGTTTTTT
NA,TRBJ2-5,few,TRBV6-1,CASSFGQAGETQYF,TGTGCCAGCAGCTTCGGACAAGCCGGGGAGACCCAGTACTTC
TRBD2,TRBJ2-7,many,TRBV20-1,CSASLIGLAGARTYEQYF,TGCAGTGCTAGTCTTATCGGACTAGCGGGAGCCCGGACCTACGAGCAGTACTTC
TRBD1,TRBJ1-6,NA,TRBV7-9,CASSHSAGGAGNSPLHF,TGTGCCAGCAGCCACTCTGCAGGGGGCGCCGGCAATTCACCCCTCCACTTT
TRBD2,TRBJ2-1,NA,TRBV9,CASSVRSASGGSSYNEQFF,TGTGCCAGCAGCGTAAGGTCGGCTAGCGGGGGGAGCTCCTACAATGAGCAGTTCTTC
NA,TRBJ1-1,NA,TRBV29-1,CSVESGNTEAFF,TGCAGCGTTGAATCCGGGAACACTGAAGCTTTCTTT
NA,TRBJ2-3,NA,TRBV5-4,CASSYYLGRRTDTQYF,TGTGCCAGCAGCTATTATCTGGGACGGCGCACAGATACGCAGTATTTT
TRBD2,TRBJ2-5,NA,TRBV9,CASSVIRGGLETQYF,TGTGCCAGCAGCGTCATACGGGGGGGCCTCGAGACCCAGTACTTC
NA,TRBJ2-5,many,TRBV29-1,CSVVVGASREETQYF,TGCAGCGTTGTGGTCGGGGCTAGCCGGGAAGAGACCCAGTACTTC
TRBD2,TRBJ2-5,few,TRBV9,CASSVDQRGAQETQYF,TGTGCCAGCAGCGTAGATCAGCGGGGGGCCCAAGAGACCCAGTACTTC
NA,TRBJ2-5,NA,TRBV4-3,CASSQTLARQETQYF,TGCGCCAGCAGCCAGACCCTAGCGCGACAAGAGACCCAGTACTTC